This T cell receptor (beta chain) derives from a study of multiple sclerosis patients with progressive multifocal leukoencephalopathy (dated by TCRdb to the late 2010s). Notes on the research overall: Four or five natalizumab-treated MS patients who did not develop PML were used as controls and were sampled longitudinally. Longitudinal follow-up was performed in two natalizumab-treated patients who later developed PML, from before therapy through 6 and 12 months to PML onset. The goal was to find JC virus-specific or public T-cell expansions that arose at the time of PML onset. The study examined peripheral T and B cells of MS patients who developed PML (4 under natalizumab, 1 after alemtuzumab) and treated patients who did not.

Amplification of TRB CDR3 regions from genomic DNA was performed at survey-level depth using the immunoSEQ two-step multiplex PCR. Each PCR was spiked with synthetic inline TR CDR3 controls spanning all V-J pairings to estimate template counts and remove amplification bias. Reads were processed so that amplification and sequencing bias were reduced, and quantification was performed against synthetic TR CDR3 analogs. The paper's data handling went like this. Raw data were processed in ImmunoSEQ Analyzer, with out-of-frame sequences and CDR3s containing stop codons removed, and genes were named according to IMGT nomenclature. Normalized Shannon entropy, defined as 1 minus Pielou's evenness, was used to summarize repertoire diversity. TRB sequences were considered identical only when V gene, J gene and CDR3 were shared. Public PML clonotypes were CDR3s found in two or more PML-onset samples but not found earlier, in controls, or in public databases. CDR3 amino acid composition by position was analyzed with Skylign using the observed count method. TCRdb provides this immuneACCESS table in a form limited to in-frame rearrangements. Some clones are lacking; in checked studies, under half of them reflect an unresolved V gene, and why the rest are absent is not known. V and J calls and clone size are those listed in that table; D and trimming were worked out from the DNA. A total of under 40,000 clones appear in this sample, over 75% of them only once. The ten largest clones add up to 1.5% of the sample.

What the research found in general, with its limitations: Only peripheral blood was analyzed, although cerebrospinal fluid or brain lymphocytes might be more informative for natalizumab-associated PML. When PML developed, neither common TRBV or TRBJ gene usage nor preferential TRBV-TRBJ pairings were detected. Given the small, descriptive cohort, it remained unclear whether the study findings reflect JC virus infection or general immunocompromise. TRB clones above 0.5% frequency appeared only in PML patients, but expanded clones at PML onset were already present before and during natalizumab therapy. Most PML patients had lower normalized Shannon entropy, suggesting less diverse TRB repertoires, while values in the natalizumab-treated controls sat near 1.

Taken from cysteine to phenylalanine, the CDR3 has 16 residues. CDR3 DNA is the only sequence kept; it has 48 bases, read in frame from the first base. At the junction V is shortened by 5 bases and J by 6 bases; bases outside the gene matches: 13. The germline V gene specifies SNHLY as CDR1 and FYNNEI as CDR2. Remarks on this clone: The target of this receptor is not known. No quality values exist for individual bases; no much larger clone is one base distant.

Explained via the paper, the time point label denotes: before natalizumab initiation. Interferon beta had previously been received by all listed patients, and all PML patients were female. T0 blood samples were collected before the first natalizumab infusion. Ficoll-Hypaque density gradient centrifugation was used to isolate peripheral blood mononuclear cells. The chain uses TRBV2 and TRBJ2-1; TRBD1 agrees with 7 junctional bases. The receptor was isolated from a human donor with multiple sclerosis. The sequencing sample was made of PBMCs. The DNA reads as follows: TGTGCCAGCAGTCAAGAGACAGGGCCTCGGGGCAATGAGCAGTTCTTC. The encoded protein is CASSQETGPRGNEQFF.